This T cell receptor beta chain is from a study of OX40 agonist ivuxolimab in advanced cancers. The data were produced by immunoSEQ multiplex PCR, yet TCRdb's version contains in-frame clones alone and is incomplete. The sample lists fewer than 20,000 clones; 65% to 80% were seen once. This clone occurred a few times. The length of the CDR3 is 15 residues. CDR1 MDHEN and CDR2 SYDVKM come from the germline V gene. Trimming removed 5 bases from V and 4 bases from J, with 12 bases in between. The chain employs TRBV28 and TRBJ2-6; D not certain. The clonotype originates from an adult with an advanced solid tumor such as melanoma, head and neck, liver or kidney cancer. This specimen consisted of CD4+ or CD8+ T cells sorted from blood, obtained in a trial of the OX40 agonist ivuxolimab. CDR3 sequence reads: CASSPRLTGANVLTF. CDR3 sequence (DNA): TGTGCCAGCAGTCCCCGCCTGACGGGGGCCAACGTCCTGACTTTC.